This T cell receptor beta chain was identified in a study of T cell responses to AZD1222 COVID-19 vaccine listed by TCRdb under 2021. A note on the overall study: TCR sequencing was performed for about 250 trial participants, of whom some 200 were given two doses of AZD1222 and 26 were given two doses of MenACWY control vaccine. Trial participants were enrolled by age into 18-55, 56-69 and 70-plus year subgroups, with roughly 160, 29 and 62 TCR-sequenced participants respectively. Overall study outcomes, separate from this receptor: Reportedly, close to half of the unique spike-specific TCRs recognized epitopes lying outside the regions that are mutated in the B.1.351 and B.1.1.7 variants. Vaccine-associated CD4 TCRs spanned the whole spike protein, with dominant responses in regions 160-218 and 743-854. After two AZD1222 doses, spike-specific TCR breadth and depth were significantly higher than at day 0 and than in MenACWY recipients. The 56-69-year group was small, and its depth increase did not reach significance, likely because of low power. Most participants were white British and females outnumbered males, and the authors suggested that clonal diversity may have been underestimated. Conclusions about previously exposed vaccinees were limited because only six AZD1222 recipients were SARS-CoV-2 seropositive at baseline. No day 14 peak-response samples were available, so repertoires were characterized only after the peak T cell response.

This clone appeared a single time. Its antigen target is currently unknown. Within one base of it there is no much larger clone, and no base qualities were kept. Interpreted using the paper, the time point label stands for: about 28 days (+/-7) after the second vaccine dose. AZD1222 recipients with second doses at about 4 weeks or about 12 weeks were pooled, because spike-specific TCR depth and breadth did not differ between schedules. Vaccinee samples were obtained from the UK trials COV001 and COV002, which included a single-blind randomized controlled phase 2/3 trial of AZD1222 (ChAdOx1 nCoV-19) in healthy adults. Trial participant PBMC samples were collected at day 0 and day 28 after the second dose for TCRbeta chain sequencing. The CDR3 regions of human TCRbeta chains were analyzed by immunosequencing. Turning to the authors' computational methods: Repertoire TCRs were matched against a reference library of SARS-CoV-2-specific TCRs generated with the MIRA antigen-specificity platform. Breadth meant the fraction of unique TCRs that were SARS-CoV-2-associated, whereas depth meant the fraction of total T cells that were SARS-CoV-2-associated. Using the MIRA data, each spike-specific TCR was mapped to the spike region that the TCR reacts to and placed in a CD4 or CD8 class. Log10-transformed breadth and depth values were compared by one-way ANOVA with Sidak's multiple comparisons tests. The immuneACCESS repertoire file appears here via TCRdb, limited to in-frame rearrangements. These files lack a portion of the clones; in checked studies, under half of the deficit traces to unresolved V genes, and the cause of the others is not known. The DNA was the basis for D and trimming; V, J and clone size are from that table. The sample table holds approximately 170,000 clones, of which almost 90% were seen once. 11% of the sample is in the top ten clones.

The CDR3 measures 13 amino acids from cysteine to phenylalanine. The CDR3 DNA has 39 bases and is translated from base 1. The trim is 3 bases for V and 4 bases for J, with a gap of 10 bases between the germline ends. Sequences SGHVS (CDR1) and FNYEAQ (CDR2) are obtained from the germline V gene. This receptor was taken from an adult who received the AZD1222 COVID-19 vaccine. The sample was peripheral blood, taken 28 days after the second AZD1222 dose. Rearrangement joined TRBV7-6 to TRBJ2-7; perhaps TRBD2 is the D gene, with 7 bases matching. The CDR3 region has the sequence CASSLRGPYEQYF. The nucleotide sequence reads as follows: TGTGCCAGCAGCTTGCGGGGGCCTTACGAGCAGTACTTC.